These 22 T cell receptor beta chains share one sample of origin, sequenced in a study of response to subunit inactivated influenza vaccine. TCRdb processed the RT-PCR reads anew with MiXCR; each CDR3 protein has one entry. The table records about 610,000 distinct CDR3 sequences, less than 15% of them present only once. The material was PBMCs from blood, obtained approximately 13 days after vaccination. All receptors come from a man aged 45-65 years who received an inactivated influenza vaccine.

This clonotype was seen a few times. The chain recombines TRBV5-1 with TRBJ1-1; D uncertain. CDR1 is SGHRS, CDR2 YFSETQ, per germline. This CDR3 comprises 14 residues. Between the trimmed V and J ends, which lost 1 base and 1 base, there was a span of 8 bases. Here the CDR3 DNA reads TGCGCCAGCAGCTTGTATTCGGGGAACACTGAAGCTTTCTTT. Its translation: CASSLYSGNTEAFF.

This clonotype was seen many times. V and J are TRBV6-2 or TRBV6-3 and TRBJ2-2; no definite D call. CDR1 is MNHEY and CDR2 is SVGEGT in the germline V gene. Trimming stripped 5 bases from V and 5 bases from J, with 6 bases between. The CDR3 consists of 12 residues. CDR3 sequence: CASSQRTGELFF. The CDR3 bases are TGTGCCAGCAGTCAGAGGACCGGGGAGCTGTTTTTT.

This clonotype has only a few counts. This chain uses TRBV5-1 with TRBJ2-1, with D maybe TRBD2 (5 bases). Trimming shortened V by 0 bases and J by 2 bases, and 9 bases separated the two germline ends. Per the germline V gene, CDR1 is SGHRS and CDR2 is YFSETQ. The CDR3 is 15 residues long. The chain's CDR3 is CASSLAQRTYNEQFF. CDR3 nucleotide sequence: TGCGCCAGCAGCTTGGCCCAGCGGACCTACAATGAGCAGTTCTTC.

The chain has TRBV10-3 and TRBJ2-7; unclear D gene. Germline values: CDR1 ENHRY, CDR2 SYGVKD. This CDR3 is built from 15 residues. Trimming took off 1 base at V and 0 bases at J, with 10 bases between the two ends. The CDR3 bases are TGTGCCATCAGTGAGTGGTCAGGAAGCTCCTACGAGCAGTACTTC. This gives the protein CAISEWSGSSYEQYF.

This clonotype has more than one count but fewer than ten. This chain uses TRBV12-3 or TRBV12-4 with TRBJ1-5, with D unclear. V was cut by 3 bases and J by 0 bases, with 6 bases left in between. This CDR3 has 14 residues. Here the CDR3 reads CASSFWDSNQPQHF. CDR3 bases: TGTGCCAGCAGTTTTTGGGATAGCAATCAGCCCCAGCATTTT.

The chain employs TRBV20-1 and TRBJ1-5, with D perhaps matching TRBD1 (6 bases). V dropped 3 bases and J dropped 5 bases, with 14 bases sitting between them. The CDR3 has 14 amino acids. The V gene's germline CDR1 is DFQATT and CDR2 SNEGSKA (reference sequence). CDR3 protein: CSASPGTFDQPQHF. The CDR3 DNA is TGCAGTGCTAGCCCCGGGACATTCGATCAGCCCCAGCATTTT.

About this clonotype itself: At one boundary the junction diverges from the germline segment, which might be a read error. This chain connects TRBV11-1 to TRBJ2-6; TRBD2 agrees at 9 bases. In germline, CDR1 is SGHAT, CDR2 FQDESV (reference sequence). The CDR3 extends over 21 amino acids. Here the CDR3 reads CASSASLAGGPKGSRANVLTF. Written as DNA, the CDR3 is TGTGCCAGCAGCGCCTCGCTTGCGGGAGGGCCGAAGGGCTCTAGGGCCAACGTCCTGACTTTC.

The rearrangement joins TRBV20-1 to TRBJ2-7; 10 nucleotides agree with TRBD1. This CDR3 has 13 amino acids. The V gene's germline CDR1 is DFQATT and CDR2 SNEGSKA (reference sequence). This CDR3 is CSAEGQGSYEQYF. The CDR3 bases are TGCAGCGCCGAGGGACAGGGGTCTTACGAGCAGTACTTC.

The rearrangement links TRBV4-2 to TRBJ2-7; 7 bases agree with TRBD2. CDR1 is LGHNA and CDR2 is YNFKEQ in the germline V gene. The CDR3 has 16 amino acids. J lost 0 bases, V lost 0 bases, and 5 bases had no gene match. The CDR3 DNA reads as TGTGCCAGCAGCCAAGAAAGCGGGATGAGCTCCTACGAGCAGTACTTC. Encoded protein: CASSQESGMSSYEQYF.

A few counts support this clonotype. The chain recombines TRBV20-1 with TRBJ2-3, with D unclear. This CDR3 region has 14 residues. The V end lost 3 bases, the J end lost 6 bases, and 16 bases lay between the germline ends. Germline V CDR1 and CDR2: DFQATT, SNEGSKA (reference sequence). CDR3 DNA sequence: TGCAGTGCTAGTCAGCCAGCGCCCAGGGATACGCAGTATTTT. Its protein is CSASQPAPRDTQYF.

There are a few counts of this clonotype. This sequence joins TRBV20-1 and TRBJ2-1; possible D gene TRBD2, 5 bases. The germline CDR1 and CDR2 sequences are DFQATT and SNEGSKA (reference sequence). The V gene lost 0 bases and the J gene lost 4 bases, with 19 bases spanning the gap. The CDR3 has 17 residues. DNA for the CDR3: TGCAGTGCTAGAGATAGTAAGATGGCTAGCCTTTACAATGAGCAGTTCTTC. Protein: CSARDSKMASLYNEQFF.

Only one count was recorded for this clonotype. This chain joins TRBV4-3 and TRBJ2-7; D is unclear. Germline CDR1 is LGHNA and CDR2 is YSLEER. V was trimmed by 0 bases and J by 2 bases, leaving 11 bases between them. CDR3 size: 15 residues. CDR3 bases: TGCGCCAGCAGCCAAGAGGTGGGGTTCACCTACGAGCAGTACTTC. Translation: CASSQEVGFTYEQYF.

The sample holds a few counts of this clonotype. The rearrangement links TRBV7-9 to TRBJ1-2, with TRBD1 matching over 7 bases. The germline gives CDR1 SEHNR, CDR2 FQNEAQ (reference sequence). This CDR3 is built from 14 residues. J gave up 6 bases and V 5 bases, and 9 bases lay outside the gene matches. This CDR3 is CASSPRDRQNGYTF. The CDR3 DNA reads as TGTGCCAGCAGCCCGAGGGACAGACAAAATGGCTACACCTTC.

This clonotype was found a few times. For the CDR3, the DNA is TGTGCCAGCAGTGAAGTACGGTACTATGGCTACACCTTC. This encodes CASSEVRYYGYTF. V gene TRBV2 combines with J gene TRBJ1-2; D call uncertain. V was pared by 1 base and J by 3 bases, with 6 bases between. The CDR3 contains 13 residues. Germline CDR1 is SNHLY and CDR2 is FYNNEI. Combining the CDR3 with reference TRBV2 and TRBJ1-2 gives the whole variable domain EPEVTQTPSHQVTQMGQEVILRCVPISNHLYFYWYRQILGQKVEFLVSFYNNEISEKSEIFDDQFSVERPDGSNFTLKIRSTKLEDSAMYFCASSEVRYYGYTFGSGTRLTVV.

This clonotype has at least ten counts. The chain carries TRBV5-1 and TRBJ1-2; D unresolved. Trimming cost V 1 base and J 8 bases, with 15 bases left between them. Germline CDR1 reads SGHRS; CDR2 reads YFSETQ. CDR3 length: 14 residues. In DNA form, the CDR3 reads TGCGCCAGCAGCTTGACCCGGAGCTATAGCGGCTACACCTTC. Translating gives CASSLTRSYSGYTF.

This chain uses TRBV6-2 or TRBV6-3 with TRBJ2-2; TRBD2 is a possible D gene (5 bases). V was pared by 0 bases and J by 9 bases, with 14 bases between. The germline V gene encodes CDR1 MNHEY and CDR2 SVGEGT. The CDR3 length is 15 residues. CDR3 sequence: CASSYSSGFHRELFF. CDR3 bases: TGTGCCAGCAGTTACTCGTCGGGGTTCCACCGGGAGCTGTTTTTT.

This chain links TRBV7-2 with TRBJ2-7; 8 nucleotides agree with TRBD1. The CDR3 consists of 14 residues. After removal of 1 base from V and 7 bases from J, the junction contained 6 bases not matched to a gene. Germline V CDR1 and CDR2: SGHTA, FQGNSA. This chain's CDR3 is CASSLVQGAREQYF. The DNA for the CDR3 is TGTGCCAGCAGCTTAGTGCAGGGGGCGAGGGAGCAGTACTTC.

Written as DNA, the CDR3 is TGTGCCTGGGGCGCATACGGAGATACGCAGTATTTT. Encoded protein: CAWGAYGDTQYF. The chain joins TRBV30 to TRBJ2-3; D is ambiguous. The CDR3 extends over 12 amino acids. V was pared by 5 bases and J by 5 bases, with 11 bases between. Germline V CDR1 and CDR2: GTSNPN, SVGIG (reference sequence).

The chain links TRBV21-1 to TRBJ2-3; the D call in the table, TRBD1, was not verified against the DNA. TRBV21-1 is a documented pseudogene. This CDR3 spans 18 amino acids. CDR3 loop: CASSRTLQGAKTLDTQYF. The CDR3 region has the DNA TGTGCCAGCAGCAGAACCTTACAGGGGGCTAAAACGCTAGATACGCAGTATTTT.

This clonotype was seen only a few times. The chain recombines TRBV5-8 with TRBJ2-2, with 8 bases that match TRBD1. Per the germline V gene, CDR1 is SGHTS and CDR2 is YDEGEE. V gave up 3 bases and J gave up 4 bases; unmatched junction bases: 8. The CDR3 is 16 residues long. Written as DNA, the CDR3 is TGTGCCAGCAGCTCCCAGGGGGCATTGTTCACCGGGGAGCTGTTTTTT. Protein product: CASSSQGALFTGELFF.

The chain links TRBV11-1 to TRBJ2-5; TRBD1 matches 9 bases. Trimming took 3 bases from V and 3 from J; bases not matched to a gene: 5. The CDR3 extends over 15 amino acids. Germline values: CDR1 SGHAT, CDR2 FQDESV (reference sequence). CDR3: CASSLIGTGKETQYF. CDR3 in DNA: TGTGCCAGCAGCTTGATCGGGACAGGGAAAGAGACCCAGTACTTC.

The sample holds a few counts of this clonotype. In nucleotides, the CDR3 is TGTGCCAGCTCAGCCGCGACAGGACCGGGCCCCTACGAGCAGTACTTC. It translates to CASSAATGPGPYEQYF. V is TRBV18 and J is TRBJ2-7; D may be TRBD1 (6 bases). Germline loops: CDR1 KGHSH, CDR2 LQKENI. This CDR3 has 16 amino acids. Trimming removed 5 bases from V and 2 bases from J, with 19 bases in between.